This note documents a single T cell receptor beta chain sequence. Other nucleotide sequences in the sample specify the same CDR3. This sample stems from a study of blood T cell repertoires in COVID-19. CDR1 and CDR2 (germline): SEHNR, FQNEAQ (reference sequence). This CDR3 has 14 residues. Trimming pared 1 base from V and 4 bases from J, leaving 10 bases between. The method was immunoSEQ multiplex PCR; TCRdb's version includes in-frame clones alone and lacks a portion of them. The sample lists approximately 300,000 clones, roughly 91% occurring once. The clonotype originates from a woman aged 25 to 39 who had recovered from COVID-19. The sequencing sample was made of PBMCs or T cells enriched from blood (not recorded which). The chain has TRBV7-9 and TRBJ1-2; tentative D call: TRBD1 (6 bases). The CDR3 loop reads CASSLEQGAYGYTF. Here the CDR3 DNA reads TGTGCCAGCAGCTTAGAACAGGGAGCCTATGGCTACACCTTC.